This T cell receptor (beta chain) was sequenced for a study of T cell repertoires in ileal Crohn's disease. At the level of the study: Patients had a median roughly 8-year disease duration, and under 45% were active smokers. About half of patients got postoperative therapy: approximately 12 thiopurines, around 19 anti-TNF.

To note about this clone: The antigen remains undetermined.

CDR3 size: 15 residues. Germline V gene sequence: CDR1 MNHEY, CDR2 SMNVEV (reference sequence). With V trimmed by 3 bases and J by 5 bases, 7 bases remained unmatched. Broader study findings: Clonality above 26.8% at surgery always came with endoscopic recurrence. Clonal expansions were more frequent in active smokers than non-smokers at surgery.

Profiling relied on immunoSEQ multiplex PCR, and the TCRdb table lists in-frame clones only, not all of them. The sample contains 17,000 or so clones, around 88% of which appear only once. This sequence joins TRBV27 and TRBJ2-1; TRBD2 agrees at 7 bases. The clonotype was recovered from an adult with Crohn's disease. Sequencing was performed on ileal tissue. The CDR3 loop reads CASSFRRGGNNEQFF. The CDR3 coding sequence is TGTGCCAGCAGTTTTCGGCGCGGGGGTAACAATGAGCAGTTCTTC.